This TCR beta chain comes out of a study of cytomegalovirus exposure and HLA in healthy donors. V was shortened by 4 bases and J by 1 base, with 18 bases between the two germline ends. Per germline, CDR1 SGDLS and CDR2 YYNGEE. The CDR3 has 16 residues. The PCR employed 60 Vbeta primers together with 13 Jbeta primers. Sequenced by immunoSEQ multiplex PCR; TCRdb stores in-frame clones only, minus some. Here the sample spans around 100,000 clones, under 90% being singletons. The receptor was isolated from an older woman in good health and CMV-seropositive. The chain recombines TRBV9 with TRBJ2-7, with D perhaps matching TRBD2 (5 bases). Material: PBMCs. CDR3 DNA: TGTGCCAGCAGCCCCAGTGGCGGGCCTATATCCTACGAGCAGTACTTC. Translation gives CASSPSGGPISYEQYF.